The subject of this entry is one T cell receptor (beta chain). The data were obtained in a study of PD-1 blockade in classical Hodgkin lymphoma. Study overall: Patients were dosed intravenously with nivolumab at 3 mg/kg every 2 weeks.

Each patient's relapse followed autologous stem cell transplantation, and brentuximab vedotin exposure varied. TCRdb keeps only in-frame clones here, not all; method: immunoSEQ multiplex PCR. The sample records more than 90,000 clones, approximately 90% being singletons. This clonotype was obtained from a human donor with classical Hodgkin lymphoma. The sequenced sample was peripheral blood mononuclear cells (PBMCs), obtained before the second cycle of nivolumab.

The CDR3 is CASSQGSGNTIYF. CDR3 nucleotide sequence: TGTGCCAGCAGTCAGGGCTCTGGAAACACCATATATTTT. The V call is TRBV7-3, the J call TRBJ1-3; a possible D gene is TRBD1 (5 bases). The CDR3 is made up of 13 amino acids. Germline V gives CDR1 SGHTA, CDR2 FQGTGA. V was pared by 6 bases and J by 0 bases, with 6 bases between.